A selection of T cell receptor beta chains follows, all from one sample in a study of blood T cell repertoires in COVID-19. Method: immunoSEQ multiplex PCR; TCRdb's copy keeps in-frame clones and lacks some. The table shows under 200,000 clones, with 80% to 90% occurring only once. The sequenced material came from peripheral blood. All receptors derive from a man in his 60s with acute or convalescent COVID-19. CDR3s include the opening cysteine and the closing phenylalanine or tryptophan. D genes are given only for firm matches.

j_call cdr3_length v_call d_call cdr3_aa
TRBJ1-1 13 TRBV29-1 TRBD1 CSVVVRDSGEAFF
TRBJ1-5 16 TRBV27 TRBD1 CASSLRATGYNQPQHF
TRBJ1-5 16 TRBV15 NA CATSRVINRVDQPQHF
TRBJ2-3 16 TRBV7-8 TRBD2 CASSSWASGDTDTQYF
TRBJ2-1 15 TRBV7-9 TRBD2 CASSLTSGRVGEQFF
TRBJ1-1 15 TRBV11-2 TRBD1 CASSLDATGITEAFF
TRBJ2-7 14 TRBV28 TRBD2 CASSLGLAGVEQYF
TRBJ1-2 13 TRBV28 NA CASRRRGSYGYTF
TRBJ1-1 14 TRBV7-3 NA CASSSSVLNTEAFF
TRBJ1-5 14 TRBV5-6 NA CASSRRGGNQPQHF
TRBJ2-7 12 TRBV30 NA CAWSGLVYEQYF
TRBJ1-2 16 TRBV9 TRBD1 CASSPHPGQGNHGYTF
TRBJ2-1 16 TRBV9 NA CASSVEPGVVYNEQFF
TRBJ1-5 15 TRBV7-9 NA CASSLAAGPLTPQHF
TRBJ1-3 16 TRBV5-1 NA CASPQGPISTGNTIYF
TRBJ1-1 14 TRBV5-1 TRBD1 CASSLGTGTTEAFF
TRBJ1-5 16 TRBV4-2 NA CASSHLGGDRNQPQHF
TRBJ1-1 15 TRBV3-1/TRBV3-2 NA CASSQDAQGGTEAFF
TRBJ2-2 15 TRBV2 NA CASRAERASTGELFF
TRBJ2-7 14 TRBV5-1 NA CASRTGISFPEQYF
TRBJ2-3 12 TRBV30 NA CAWRAGRDTQYF
TRBJ1-6 12 TRBV11-2 NA CASSSGNSPLHF
TRBJ2-7 15 TRBV27 NA CASSSSTASSYEQYF
TRBJ1-4 17 TRBV7-9 TRBD1 CASSSRDRGPTNEKLFF
TRBJ1-4 11 TRBV30 TRBD1 CAWRGQEKLFF
TRBJ2-3 15 TRBV19 TRBD1 CASSLDRGVEDTQYF
TRBJ1-1 14 TRBV5-1 NA CASSLASGDTEAFF
TRBJ1-2 13 TRBV28 NA CASSPGTLYGYTF
TRBJ1-6 14 TRBV27 NA CAAGRGGYKSPLHF
TRBJ2-2 14 TRBV4-1 NA CASSQDKGSGELFF
TRBJ2-7 17 TRBV5-6 TRBD2 CASSLYRVAGSSYEQYF
TRBJ2-3 16 TRBV5-1 TRBD2 CASSSGLAGSTDTQYF
TRBJ2-7 12 TRBV3-1/TRBV3-2 NA CASSQLRSEQYF
TRBJ2-3 13 TRBV20-1 NA CSASASGALRQYF
TRBJ2-7 15 TRBV7-9 NA CASSLVLGAIDEQYF
TRBJ2-1 15 TRBV29-1 NA CSVVPSAPPYNEQFF
TRBJ1-2 15 TRBV27 TRBD1 CASSPRQGNPYGYTF
TRBJ1-1 15 TRBV5-4 NA CASSLGTALGSEAFF
TRBJ2-3 14 TRBV7-9 TRBD2 CASSQTSPTDTQYF
TRBJ1-5 14 TRBV28 NA CASSFIGRNQPQHF
TRBJ1-1 15 TRBV4-2 TRBD1 CASSQPMTGGTEAFF
TRBJ2-5 15 TRBV30 TRBD1 CAWSGARQGRETQYF
TRBJ2-1 16 TRBV18 NA CASSPLGQGIFYEQFF
TRBJ1-2 15 TRBV5-6 TRBD1 CASSPPDRGRYGYTF
TRBJ2-5 15 TRBV7-9 NA CASSLLVGGVETQYF
TRBJ2-4 14 TRBV2 TRBD2 CASKRTSLQNIQYF
TRBJ1-5 13 TRBV2 NA CASSPQSNQPQHF
TRBJ2-1 14 TRBV19 NA CASSSWTFDNEQFF
TRBJ1-3 14 TRBV28 NA CASSRTALGDTIYF
TRBJ2-4 15 TRBV5-4 TRBD1 CASSLRGTDTNIQYF
TRBJ2-1 18 TRBV11-2 TRBD1 CASSLVAYGTGAYNEQFF
TRBJ2-7 14 TRBV5-1 NA CASNPTLGSYEQYF
TRBJ1-1 12 TRBV30 NA CAWSPGNTEAFF
TRBJ2-3 15 TRBV28 NA CASSPLLGGTDTQYF